The clone carrying this TCR beta chain has just a few counts. This specimen comes from a study of blood T cell repertoires in COVID-19. Turning to the study itself: Samples of COVID-19 (acute and convalescent) were obtained from the United States, Italy and Spain. Nucleic acid was either cDNA or gDNA, and it came from T cells, B-cell-depleted T cells, or PBMCs.

CDR3 length: 15 residues. From germline, CDR1 is MGHDK and CDR2 SYGVNS. Trimming shortened V by 5 bases and J by 3 bases, and 17 bases separated the two germline ends. Original processing notes: Scientists estimated how many nucleated cells there were by amplifying reference gene primers. Assay: immunoSEQ multiplex PCR; the TCRdb copy retains only in-frame clones and omits some. The DNA was the basis for D and trimming; V, J and clone size are from that table. The profile shows about 490,000 clones, 70% to 90% of them singletons. This chain links TRBV25-1 with TRBJ2-7, with D possibly matching TRBD1 (6 bases). This sequence originates from a human donor in a cohort sampled during active COVID-19. Specimen: peripheral blood. CDR3 region: CASSSGDISYYEQYF. CDR3 bases: TGTGCCAGCAGTTCCGGGGACATCTCCTACTACGAGCAGTACTTC.